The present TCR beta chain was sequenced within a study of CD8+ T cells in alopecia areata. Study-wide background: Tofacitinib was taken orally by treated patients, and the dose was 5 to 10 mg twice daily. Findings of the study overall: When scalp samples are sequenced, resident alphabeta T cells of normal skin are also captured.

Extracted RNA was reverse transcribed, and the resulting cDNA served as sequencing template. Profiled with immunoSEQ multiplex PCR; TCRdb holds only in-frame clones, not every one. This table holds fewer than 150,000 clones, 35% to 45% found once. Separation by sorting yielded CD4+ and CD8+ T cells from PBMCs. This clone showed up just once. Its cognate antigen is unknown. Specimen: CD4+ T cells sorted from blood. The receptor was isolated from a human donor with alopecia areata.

The CDR3 loop is CASSGRAKNIQYF. The CDR3 DNA reads TGTGCCAGCAGTGGGCGTGCCAAAAACATTCAGTACTTC. J is TRBJ2-4 and V is TRBV2; D call uncertain. This CDR3 region has 13 residues. In germline, CDR1 is SNHLY, CDR2 FYNNEI. V shed 4 bases and J shed 1 base, with 5 bases lying between them.